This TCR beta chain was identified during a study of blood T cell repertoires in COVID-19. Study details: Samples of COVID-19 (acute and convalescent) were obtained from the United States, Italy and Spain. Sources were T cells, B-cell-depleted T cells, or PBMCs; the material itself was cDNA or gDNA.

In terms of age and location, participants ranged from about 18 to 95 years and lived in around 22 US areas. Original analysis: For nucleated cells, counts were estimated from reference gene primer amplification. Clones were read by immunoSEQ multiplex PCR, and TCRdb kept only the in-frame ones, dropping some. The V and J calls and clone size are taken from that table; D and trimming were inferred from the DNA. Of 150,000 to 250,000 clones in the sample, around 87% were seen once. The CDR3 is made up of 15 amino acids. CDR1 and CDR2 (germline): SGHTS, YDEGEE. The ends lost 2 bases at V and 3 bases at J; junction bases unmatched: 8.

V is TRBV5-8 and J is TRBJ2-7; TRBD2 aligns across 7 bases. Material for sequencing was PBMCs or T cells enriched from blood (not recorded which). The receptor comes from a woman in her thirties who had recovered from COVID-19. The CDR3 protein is CASSFSSGYLYEQYF. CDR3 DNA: TGTGCCAGCAGCTTCTCTAGCGGATACCTCTACGAGCAGTACTTC.